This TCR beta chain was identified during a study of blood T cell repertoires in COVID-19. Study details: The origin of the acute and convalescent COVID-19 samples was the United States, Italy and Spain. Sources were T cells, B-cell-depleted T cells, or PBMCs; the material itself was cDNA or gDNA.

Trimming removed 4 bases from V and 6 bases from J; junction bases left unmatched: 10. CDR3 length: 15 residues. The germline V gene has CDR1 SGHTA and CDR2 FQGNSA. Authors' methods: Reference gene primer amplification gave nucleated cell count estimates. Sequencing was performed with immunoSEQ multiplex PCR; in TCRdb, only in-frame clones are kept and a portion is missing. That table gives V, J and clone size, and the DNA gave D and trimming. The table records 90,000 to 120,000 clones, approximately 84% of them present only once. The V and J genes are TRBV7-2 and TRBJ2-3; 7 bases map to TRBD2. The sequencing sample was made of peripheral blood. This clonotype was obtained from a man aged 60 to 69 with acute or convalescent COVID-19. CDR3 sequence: CASSSKWDYPDTQYF. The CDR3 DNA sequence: TGTGCCAGCAGCTCGAAATGGGACTATCCGGATACGCAGTATTTT.